This T cell receptor beta chain was observed in a study of T cell repertoires in cytomegalovirus infection. Worth noting for this clonotype: Its cognate antigen is unknown.

Germline-derived CDR1 and CDR2 are LNHDA and SQIVND (reference sequence). CDR3 length: 12 amino acids. Deletions cut 10 bases from V and 6 bases from J, with 12 bases between. TCRdb processed the reads anew with MiXCR; each CDR3 protein has one entry. This sample carries roughly 60,000 distinct CDR3 sequences, 25% to 40% of them seen once, and the ten largest clones take roughly 70%. The J gene is TRBJ2-2, the V gene TRBV19; D call uncertain. The sequence was collected from a human donor in good health (CMV status not recorded). Some clones in this sample may be carry-over from other donors' samples. The sample taken for sequencing was PBMCs, sequenced either directly or after in vitro stimulation (not recorded which). CDR3 residues: CATLITAGELFF. The DNA for the CDR3 is TGTGCCACCCTCATAACGGCCGGGGAGCTGTTTTTT. The full variable domain, completed using reference TRBV19 and TRBJ2-2, is DGGITQSPKYLFRKEGQNVTLSCEQNLNHDAMYWYRQDPGQGLRLIYYSQIVNDFQKGDIAEGYSVSREKKESFPLTVTSAQKNPTAFYLCATLITAGELFFGEGSRLTVL.